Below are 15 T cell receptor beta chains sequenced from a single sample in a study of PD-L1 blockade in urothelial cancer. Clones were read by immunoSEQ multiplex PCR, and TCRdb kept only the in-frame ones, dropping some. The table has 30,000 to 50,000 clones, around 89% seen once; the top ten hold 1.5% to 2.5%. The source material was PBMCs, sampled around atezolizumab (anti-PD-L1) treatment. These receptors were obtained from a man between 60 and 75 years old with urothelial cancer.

The CDR3 coding sequence is TGTGCCAGCAGGTTGCCAGGGGCACGGACTGAAGCTTTCTTT. It specifies CASRLPGARTEAFF. The rearrangement uses TRBV28 and TRBJ1-1, with a possible D match to TRBD1 (6 bases). Germline V CDR1 and CDR2: MDHEN, SYDVKM. CDR3 length equals 14 residues. V lost 6 bases, J lost 5 bases, and 16 bases lay in between.

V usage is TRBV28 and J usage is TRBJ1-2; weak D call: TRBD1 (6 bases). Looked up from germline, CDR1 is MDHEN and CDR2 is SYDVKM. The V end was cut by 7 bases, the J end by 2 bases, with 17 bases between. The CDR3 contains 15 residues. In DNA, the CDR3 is TGTGCCAGCACCAGGGGCAGATTTACCAACTATGGCTACACCTTC. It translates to CASTRGRFTNYGYTF.

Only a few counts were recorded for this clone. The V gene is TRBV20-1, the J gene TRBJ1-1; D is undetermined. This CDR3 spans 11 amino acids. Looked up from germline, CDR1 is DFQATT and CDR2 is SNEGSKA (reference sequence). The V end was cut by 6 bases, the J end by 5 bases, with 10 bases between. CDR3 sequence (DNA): TGCAGTGCCATGGGCCCTACTGAAGCTTTCTTT. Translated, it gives CSAMGPTEAFF.

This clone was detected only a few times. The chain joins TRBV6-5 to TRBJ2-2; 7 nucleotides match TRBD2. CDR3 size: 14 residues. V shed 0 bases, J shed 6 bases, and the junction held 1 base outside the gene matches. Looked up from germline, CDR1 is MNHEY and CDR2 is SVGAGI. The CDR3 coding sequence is TGTGCCAGCAGTTACTCGGGAGGGGCCGGGGAGCTGTTTTTT. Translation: CASSYSGGAGELFF.

This chain's CDR3 is CASSQGTGGEQFF. Written as DNA, the CDR3 is TGTGCCAGCAGCCAAGGGACCGGGGGAGAGCAGTTCTTC. This chain connects TRBV9 to TRBJ2-1, with a possible D match to TRBD2 (6 bases). This CDR3 has 13 residues. The germline V gene encodes CDR1 SGDLS and CDR2 YYNGEE. The V gene lost 4 bases and the J gene lost 10 bases, with 15 bases spanning the gap.

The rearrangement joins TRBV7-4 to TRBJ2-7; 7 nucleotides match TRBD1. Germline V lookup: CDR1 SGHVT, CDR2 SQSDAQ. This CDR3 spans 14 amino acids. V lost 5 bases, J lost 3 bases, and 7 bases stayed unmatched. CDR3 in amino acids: CASSTMTGYYEQYF. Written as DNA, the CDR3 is TGTGCCAGCAGCACTATGACAGGGTACTACGAGCAGTACTTC.

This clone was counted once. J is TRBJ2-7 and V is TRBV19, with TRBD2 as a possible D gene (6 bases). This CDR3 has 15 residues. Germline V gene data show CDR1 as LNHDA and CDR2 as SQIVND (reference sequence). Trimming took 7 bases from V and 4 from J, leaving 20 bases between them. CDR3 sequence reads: CASTGQSGRGYEQYF. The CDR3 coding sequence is TGTGCCAGTACCGGCCAAAGCGGGCGCGGGTACGAGCAGTACTTC.

For the CDR3, the DNA is TGTGCCAGCAGTTTAGCCCCCTCGGGACAGGGGGGCTACACCTTC. Translating it yields CASSLAPSGQGGYTF. The rearrangement joins TRBV27 to TRBJ1-2, with 10 bases fitting TRBD1. V was pared by 2 bases and J by 8 bases, with 8 bases of the junction left unmatched. The CDR3 extends over 15 amino acids. Germline V gives CDR1 MNHEY, CDR2 SMNVEV (reference sequence).

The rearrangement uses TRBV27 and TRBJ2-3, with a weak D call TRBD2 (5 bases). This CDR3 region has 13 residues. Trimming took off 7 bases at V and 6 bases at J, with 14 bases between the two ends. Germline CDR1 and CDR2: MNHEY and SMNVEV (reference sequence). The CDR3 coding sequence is TGTGCCAGCAAGGCAGGAGGTAGGGATACGCAGTATTTT. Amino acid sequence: CASKAGGRDTQYF.

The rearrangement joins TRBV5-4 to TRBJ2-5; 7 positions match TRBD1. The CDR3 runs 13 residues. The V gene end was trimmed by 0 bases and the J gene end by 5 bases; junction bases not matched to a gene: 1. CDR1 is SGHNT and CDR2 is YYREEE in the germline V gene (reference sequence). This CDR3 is CASSLVGGETQYF. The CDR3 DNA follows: TGTGCCAGCAGCTTGGTAGGGGGCGAGACCCAGTACTTC.

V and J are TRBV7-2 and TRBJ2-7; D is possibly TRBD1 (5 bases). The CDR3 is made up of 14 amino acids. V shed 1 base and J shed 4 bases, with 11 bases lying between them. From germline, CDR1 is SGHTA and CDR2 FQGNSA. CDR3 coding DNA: TGTGCCAGCAGCTTAGTACAGGCGGCTTACGAGCAGTACTTC. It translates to CASSLVQAAYEQYF.

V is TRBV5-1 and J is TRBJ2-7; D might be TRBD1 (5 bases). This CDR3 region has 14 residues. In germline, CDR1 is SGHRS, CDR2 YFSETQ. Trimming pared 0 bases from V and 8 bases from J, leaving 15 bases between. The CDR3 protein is CASSLDRTLLQQYF. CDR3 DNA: TGCGCCAGCAGCTTGGACAGGACACTTCTCCAGCAGTACTTC.

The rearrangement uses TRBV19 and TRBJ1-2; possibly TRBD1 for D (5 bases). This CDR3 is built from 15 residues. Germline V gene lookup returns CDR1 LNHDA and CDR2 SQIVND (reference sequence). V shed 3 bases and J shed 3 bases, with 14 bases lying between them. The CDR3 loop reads CASSILGGSDYGYTF. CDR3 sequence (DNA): TGTGCCAGTAGTATCTTGGGGGGATCGGACTATGGCTACACCTTC.

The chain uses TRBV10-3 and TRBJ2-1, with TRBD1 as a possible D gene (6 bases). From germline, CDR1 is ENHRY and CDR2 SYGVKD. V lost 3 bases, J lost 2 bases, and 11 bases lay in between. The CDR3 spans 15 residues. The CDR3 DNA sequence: TGTGCCATCAGTGAAGACAGGAGGCCCTACAATGAGCAGTTCTTC. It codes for CAISEDRRPYNEQFF.

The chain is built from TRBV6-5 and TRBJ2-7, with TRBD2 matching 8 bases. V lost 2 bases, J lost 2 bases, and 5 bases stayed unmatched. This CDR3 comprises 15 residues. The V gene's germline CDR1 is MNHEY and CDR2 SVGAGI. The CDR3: CASSYGTRGPYEQYF. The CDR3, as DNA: TGTGCCAGCAGTTACGGGACTAGGGGACCCTACGAGCAGTACTTC.